This T cell receptor (beta chain) emerged from a study of beta chain features in type 1 diabetes. The study's findings and limits: Type 1 diabetes patients had TCRB CDR3s that were shorter (moderately but significantly so) in all four CD4+ subsets.

The investigators reverse transcribed all of the isolated RNA, so they sequenced expressed TCRB transcripts. Data came from immunoSEQ multiplex PCR; TCRdb stores just in-frame clones and leaves some out. The sample comprises around 130,000 clones, roughly 15% of which are singletons, and 2% to 2.5% rests with the top ten. Comment on this clone: No antigen is known for it.

One heparinised blood draw, averaging roughly 110 mL, came from each donor. Per the germline V gene, CDR1 is SGHDT and CDR2 is YYEEEE. The V gene lost 1 base and the J gene lost 0 bases, with 5 bases spanning the gap. This CDR3 spans 14 amino acids. The specimen was central memory CD4+ T cells from blood. This sequence joins TRBV5-6 and TRBJ1-5, with D unclear. The sequence came from a young man with type 1 diabetes. CDR3 in amino acids: CASSLWHSNQPQHF. The CDR3 DNA reads TGTGCCAGCAGCTTGTGGCATAGCAATCAGCCCCAGCATTTT.